The table lists the clone carrying this T cell receptor (beta chain) with a count of one. This sample is drawn from a study of blood T cell repertoires in COVID-19. Looking at the study overall: Acute-phase and convalescent COVID-19 samples originated in the United States, Italy and Spain. Nucleic acid was either cDNA or gDNA, and it came from T cells, B-cell-depleted T cells, or PBMCs.

In the original analysis: Reference gene primer amplification yielded estimated nucleated cell counts. Profiled with immunoSEQ multiplex PCR; TCRdb holds only in-frame clones, not every one. For V, J and clone size, that table is used; D and trimming come from the DNA. The sample records over 200,000 clones, roughly 80% being singletons. The V gene's germline CDR1 is MDHEN and CDR2 SYDVKM. V shed 6 bases and J shed 3 bases, with 9 bases lying between them. The CDR3 loop spans 12 amino acids. This TCR was sampled from a human donor in a cohort sampled during active COVID-19. Sequencing was done on a sample of peripheral blood. J is TRBJ2-7 and V is TRBV28; a weak D match, TRBD2 (6 bases). DNA of the CDR3: TGTGCCAGCAGATACGGGGGCTACGAGCAGTACTTC. This encodes CASRYGGYEQYF.